Each of the 20 T cell receptor beta chains below was sequenced from the same sample in a study of shared clonotypes between healthy human individuals. Clones were read by immunoSEQ multiplex PCR, and TCRdb kept only the in-frame ones, dropping some. The top ten hold about 12% of the sample, which has hundreds of thousands of clones, around 79% seen once. Sequences were obtained from PBMCs. These receptors originate from a woman aged 40 to 49 in good health. Some clones in this sample may be carry-over from other donors' samples.

The chain uses TRBV29-1 and TRBJ2-2; D gene uncertain. The CDR3 totals 12 residues. Between the trimmed V and J ends, which lost 5 bases and 2 bases, there was a span of 6 bases. The germline gives CDR1 SQVTM, CDR2 ANQGSEA. The CDR3 sequence: CSVWGNTGELFF. For the CDR3, the DNA is TGCAGCGTTTGGGGAAACACCGGGGAGCTGTTTTTT.

The chain has TRBV6-6 and TRBJ1-5; D call uncertain. The CDR3 consists of 13 residues. The V gene's germline CDR1 is MNHNY and CDR2 SVGAGI (reference sequence). Trimming pared 0 bases from V and 4 bases from J, leaving 4 bases between. CDR3 nucleotides: TGTGCCAGCAGTTACTCGAGAAATCAGCCCCAGCATTTT. This gives the protein CASSYSRNQPQHF.

In this sample, this clone turned up a few times. Within the sample, other DNA sequences also encode this same CDR3. V gene TRBV6-1 combines with J gene TRBJ1-2; tentatively, D is TRBD1 (6 bases). V was shortened by 3 bases and J by 2 bases, with 7 bases between the two germline ends. The germline V gene has CDR1 MNHNS and CDR2 SASEGT. The CDR3 runs to 13 residues. The DNA of the CDR3 is TGTGCCAGCAGTGATAGGGGGAACTATGGCTACACCTTC. Protein: CASSDRGNYGYTF.

J is TRBJ1-2 and V is TRBV6-5, with 8 nucleotides matching TRBD1. Germline CDR1 reads MNHEY; CDR2 reads SVGAGI. V lost 5 bases, J lost 8 bases, and 7 bases stayed unmatched. The CDR3 extends over 13 amino acids. The CDR3 protein is CASSPTGAGGYTF. In nucleotides, the CDR3 is TGTGCCAGCAGTCCGACAGGGGCCGGCGGCTACACCTTC.

The chain employs TRBV5-6 and TRBJ2-3, with 9 bases fitting TRBD2. The CDR3 is 15 residues long. Looked up from germline, CDR1 is SGHDT and CDR2 is YYEEEE. The J segment lost 4 bases and the V segment lost 2 bases, leaving 5 bases of the junction unmatched. The CDR3 loop is CASSFGLAGSDTQYF. The CDR3, as DNA: TGTGCCAGCAGCTTTGGTCTAGCGGGATCAGATACGCAGTATTTT.

The rearrangement joins TRBV30 to TRBJ2-7; no clear D gene. The V and J ends lost 0 bases and 3 bases respectively, with 6 bases between them. Germline CDR1 and CDR2: GTSNPN and SVGIG (reference sequence). This CDR3 region has 12 residues. The CDR3 bases are TGTGCCTGGAGTGTTTTGGGCTACGAGCAGTACTTC. Translation gives CAWSVLGYEQYF.

In DNA, the CDR3 is TGTGCCAGCAGCCCCGGACTAGCGGGAGGCGAGCAGTTCTTC. Its translation is CASSPGLAGGEQFF. This chain joins TRBV7-9 and TRBJ2-1; 14 bases fit TRBD2. CDR3 length equals 14 residues. Trimming cost V 5 bases and J 10 bases; bases outside gene matches: 4. Per the germline V gene, CDR1 is SEHNR and CDR2 is FQNEAQ (reference sequence).

The gene calls are TRBV5-1 and TRBJ2-2; 11 bases align to TRBD2. V dropped 4 bases and J dropped 7; count of bases not matched to a gene: 9. Germline CDR1 is SGHRS and CDR2 is YFSETQ. CDR3 length: 16 amino acids. CDR3 nucleotide sequence: TGCGCCAGCAGCACGGTGGGGACTAGCGGCGTCGGGGAGCTGTTTTTT. Encoded protein: CASSTVGTSGVGELFF.

A single count supports this clone. The J gene is TRBJ1-5, the V gene TRBV30, with unresolved D. CDR1 GTSNPN and CDR2 SVGIG come from the germline V gene (reference sequence). CDR3 length: 15 residues. Trimming stripped 1 base from V and 4 bases from J, with 14 bases between. The chain's CDR3 is CAWSAPGLPNQPQHF. The DNA of the CDR3 is TGTGCCTGGAGTGCCCCTGGACTCCCTAATCAGCCCCAGCATTTT. Looking up the rest from reference TRBV30 and TRBJ1-5 gives the full variable domain: SQTIHQWPATLVQPVGSPLSLECTVEGTSNPNLYWYRQAAGRGLQLLFYSVGIGQISSEVPQNLSASRPQDRQFILSSKKLLLSDSGFYLCAWSAPGLPNQPQHFGDGTRLSIL.

The genes are TRBV5-4 and TRBJ2-7, with 7 positions matching TRBD2. CDR3 length: 14 amino acids. With V trimmed by 0 bases and J by 6 bases, 6 bases remained unmatched. Germline CDR1 is SGHNT and CDR2 is YYREEE (reference sequence). In nucleotides, the CDR3 is TGTGCCAGCAGCTTGGATTCGGGCGGGGGCGAGCAGTACTTC. Protein sequence: CASSLDSGGGEQYF.

V is TRBV11-2 and J is TRBJ1-1; D remains unclear. Trimming removed 4 bases from V and 2 bases from J, with 8 bases in between. Germline CDR1 is SGHAT and CDR2 is FQNNGV. The CDR3 is 13 residues long. In DNA form, the CDR3 reads TGTGCCAGCAGCTGGTCAGCAAACACTGAAGCTTTCTTT. The encoded protein is CASSWSANTEAFF.

Concerning this clone: One end of the junction does not line up with germline, which may come from a read error. The chain combines TRBV30 with TRBJ2-7; no clear D. Germline CDR1 is GTSNPN and CDR2 is SVGIG (reference sequence). The CDR3 contains 13 residues. The CDR3 DNA reads as TGTGCCCGGAGTGTCTCTTCCCCCTCCGGGCAGTACTTC. Protein sequence: CARSVSSPSGQYF.

This chain links TRBV9 with TRBJ2-7; TRBD2 matches at 8 bases. The length of the CDR3 is 14 residues. The J segment lost 3 bases and the V segment lost 3 bases, leaving 5 bases of the junction unmatched. Germline-derived CDR1 and CDR2 are SGDLS and YYNGEE. CDR3 nucleotide sequence: TGTGCCAGCAGCGCCGGGAGGGCGAACTACGAGCAGTACTTC. Encoded protein: CASSAGRANYEQYF.

The chain uses TRBV19 and TRBJ2-2, with 9 bases aligning to TRBD2. The V gene's germline CDR1 is LNHDA and CDR2 SQIVND (reference sequence). This CDR3 spans 16 amino acids. Germline trimming cut 5 bases from V and 1 base from J; bases unmatched to any gene: 5. CDR3 sequence reads: CASSGGLARNTGELFF. Written as DNA, the CDR3 is TGTGCCAGTAGTGGGGGACTAGCTAGGAACACCGGGGAGCTGTTTTTT. Drawing the rest from reference TRBV19 and TRBJ2-2, the complete variable domain is DGGITQSPKYLFRKEGQNVTLSCEQNLNHDAMYWYRQDPGQGLRLIYYSQIVNDFQKGDIAEGYSVSREKKESFPLTVTSAQKNPTAFYLCASSGGLARNTGELFFGEGSRLTVL.

For the CDR3, the DNA is TGCGCCAGCCACGCCACACAGGGTTCCTACGAGCAGTACTTC. Residues: CASHATQGSYEQYF. The rearrangement links TRBV5-1 to TRBJ2-7, with D perhaps matching TRBD1 (6 bases). Trimming left V 7 bases short and J 1 base short, with 15 bases between. The CDR3 sequence is 14 residues long. Germline V gene data show CDR1 as SGHRS and CDR2 as YFSETQ.

The chain couples TRBV18 to TRBJ2-7, with D perhaps TRBD2 (6 bases). The CDR3 has 15 residues. The germline gives CDR1 KGHSH, CDR2 LQKENI. V gave up 2 bases and J gave up 1 base, with 12 bases separating them. The CDR3 protein is CASSPKEEGSYEQYF. CDR3 nucleotide sequence: TGTGCCAGCTCACCAAAAGAGGAGGGTTCCTACGAGCAGTACTTC.

The rearrangement links TRBV28 to TRBJ1-4; weak D call: TRBD1 (6 bases). This CDR3 is 15 amino acids long. Trimming cost V 4 bases and J 5 bases, with 14 bases left between them. CDR1 and CDR2 from the germline V gene are MDHEN and SYDVKM. CDR3 amino acids: CASSSPTGPNEKLFF. The DNA for the CDR3 is TGTGCCAGCAGTTCCCCGACAGGCCCAAATGAAAAACTGTTTTTT.

J is TRBJ2-1 and V is TRBV11-2; 10 nucleotides agree with TRBD2. V gave up 0 bases and J gave up 8 bases; unmatched junction bases: 7. Germline values: CDR1 SGHAT, CDR2 FQNNGV. The CDR3 totals 16 residues. The CDR3 sequence: CASSLDKASGSYEQFF. The CDR3, as DNA: TGTGCCAGCAGCTTAGATAAGGCTAGCGGGAGCTATGAGCAGTTCTTC.

This clone was seen only once. The J gene is TRBJ1-1, the V gene TRBV18; D uncertain. Deletions cut 6 bases from V and 1 base from J, with 15 bases between. Germline CDR1 KGHSH, CDR2 LQKENI. CDR3 length: 15 amino acids. The CDR3 DNA sequence: TGTGCCAGCTCGTCCGACATAGCGAAGAACACTGAAGCTTTCTTT. Amino acid sequence: CASSSDIAKNTEAFF.

This clone was counted a single time. The chain has TRBV27 and TRBJ2-6; 11 bases align to TRBD1. V was pared by 5 bases and J by 2 bases, with 5 bases of the junction left unmatched. Germline V gene sequence: CDR1 MNHEY, CDR2 SMNVEV (reference sequence). CDR3 length equals 17 residues. The CDR3 loop reads CASSPGQGVTGANVLTF. The DNA of the CDR3 is TGTGCCAGCAGTCCGGGACAGGGGGTGACTGGGGCCAACGTCCTGACTTTC.